This T cell receptor beta chain was retrieved from a study of beta chain features in type 1 diabetes. Whole-study results and caveats: HLA effects on TCRB rearrangement stayed unresolved here.

From germline, CDR1 is SGHTA and CDR2 FQGNSA. This CDR3 region has 16 residues. The V segment lost 1 base and the J segment 5 bases; nucleotides outside the gene matches: 3. About this clone itself: Its antigen is still unknown.

Expressed TCRB transcripts were sequenced because the isolated RNA had all been reverse transcribed beforehand. Profiling relied on immunoSEQ multiplex PCR, and the TCRdb table lists in-frame clones only, not all of them. This table holds about 140,000 clones, approximately 9.8% found once. Sequencing was done on a sample of central memory CD4+ T cells from blood. The V and J genes are TRBV7-2 and TRBJ2-2, with 11 bases aligning to TRBD2. This clonotype was sampled from a woman aged 40 to 49 in good health. The CDR3 nucleotides are TGTGCCAGCAGCTTAGGGCTAGCGGGGGGTACCGGGGAGCTGTTTTTT. Residues: CASSLGLAGGTGELFF.